This TCR beta chain appears in the sequencing data of a study of T-cell memory formation after mild COVID-19. Study overall: Across donors, TCR clusters were largely donor specific.

TCR alpha and TCR beta cDNA libraries with sample barcodes and UMIs came from 5'RACE using constant-segment primers. From the 5' RACE reads, TCRdb called clonotypes with MiXCR, one entry per CDR3 protein. The data show under 200,000 distinct CDR3 sequences, around a third seen once. V was trimmed by 0 bases and J by 5 bases, leaving 12 bases between them. CDR1 is LGHNA and CDR2 is YSLEER in the germline V gene. The CDR3 contains 15 residues. This clonotype showed up just a few times. No antigen is known for it. Study conclusions and caveats: Clones contracting across day 15 to 85 had a balanced CD4/CD8 profile; later expanding clones leaned CD4+. Pre-infection memory showed some responding clones, and this suggested that cross-reactive memory joined.

This TCR was recovered from an adult woman who had mild COVID-19 (a few samples of this study predate the infection). Cell type and time point are not known. Sequencing input: PBMCs or a T cell subset sorted from them (not recorded which). The V gene is TRBV4-3, the J gene TRBJ2-3, with a possible D match to TRBD2 (5 bases). The CDR3 loop is CASSQDTRAQDTQYF. In nucleotides, the CDR3 is TGCGCCAGCAGCCAAGATACGAGGGCGCAAGATACGCAGTATTTT.